This T cell receptor (beta chain) was sequenced for a study of CD4 T cells in relation to SARS-CoV-2 and coronaviruses. The overall study: The HLA restriction of the shared crossreactive spike epitopes was mapped. Study-level points and caveats: Pre-pandemic and post-infection samples never came from the same donor. According to naive versus memory sequencing, detected responses are memory recall, not newly primed.

The unexposed donors gave CD4+ T cells in about 2010-2019, prior to COVID-19. Using immunoSEQ multiplex PCR, the repertoire was profiled, and TCRdb retains in-frame clones only, with some absent. Among about 65,000 clones listed, over 70% were seen once. V shed 7 bases and J 5 bases; nucleotides not matched to a gene: 9. The V gene's germline CDR1 is ENHRY and CDR2 SYGVKD. The CDR3 runs to 15 residues. With regard to this clone: Antigen specificity is unknown.

The receptor comes from a human donor in good health. The rearrangement joins TRBV10-3 to TRBJ1-2, with 11 bases aligning to TRBD1. The material sequenced was memory CD4+ T cells from PBMCs. The DNA of the CDR3 is TGTGCCATCAACCATCCGGGACAGGGGGGGTATGGCTACACCTTC. Translation: CAINHPGQGGYGYTF.